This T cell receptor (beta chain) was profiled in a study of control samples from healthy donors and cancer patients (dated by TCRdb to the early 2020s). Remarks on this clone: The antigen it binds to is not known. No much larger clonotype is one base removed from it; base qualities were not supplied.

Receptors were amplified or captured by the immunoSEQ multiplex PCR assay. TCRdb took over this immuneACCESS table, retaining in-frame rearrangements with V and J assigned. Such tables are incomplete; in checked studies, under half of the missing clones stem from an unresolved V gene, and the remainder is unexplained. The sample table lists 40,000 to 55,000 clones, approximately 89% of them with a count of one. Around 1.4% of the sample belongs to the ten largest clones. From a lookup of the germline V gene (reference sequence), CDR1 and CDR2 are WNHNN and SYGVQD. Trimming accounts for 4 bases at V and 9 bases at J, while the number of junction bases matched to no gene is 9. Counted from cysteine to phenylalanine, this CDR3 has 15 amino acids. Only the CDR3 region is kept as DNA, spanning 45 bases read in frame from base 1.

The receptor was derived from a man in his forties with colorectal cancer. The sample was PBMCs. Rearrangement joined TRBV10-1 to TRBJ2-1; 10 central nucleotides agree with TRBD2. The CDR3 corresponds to CASSGGPSGSFEQFF. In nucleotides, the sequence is TGCGCCAGCAGTGGTGGGCCTAGCGGGAGCTTTGAGCAGTTCTTC.